This passage covers 19 T cell receptor beta chains from one sample sequenced in a study of cytomegalovirus exposure and HLA in healthy donors. TCRdb's table, derived via immunoSEQ multiplex PCR, lists solely in-frame clones and lacks some. The table lists hundreds of thousands of clones, about 90% of them singletons. Source material: PBMCs. Source of these receptors: a woman between 25 and 40 years old in good health and CMV-seropositive.

The V and J genes are TRBV12-5 and TRBJ2-1; TRBD2 aligns across 8 bases. V dropped 6 bases and J dropped 1; count of bases not matched to a gene: 17. This CDR3 has 19 amino acids. Germline CDR1 reads LGHNT; CDR2 reads FRNRAP. In DNA form, the CDR3 reads TGTGCTAGTGGCAACATCGAAGACGGGAGGGCCTTTTCCTACAATGAGCAGTTCTTC. This codes for CASGNIEDGRAFSYNEQFF.

The rearrangement uses TRBV7-6 and TRBJ1-3; D unresolved. The CDR3 runs to 15 residues. The V end was cut by 0 bases, the J end by 7 bases, with 13 bases between. Per the germline V gene, CDR1 is SGHVS and CDR2 is FNYEAQ. DNA for the CDR3: TGTGCCAGCAGCTTAGCTCCGGGTTTTGGGAACACCATATATTTT. Translating gives CASSLAPGFGNTIYF.

The chain employs TRBV11-3 and TRBJ1-1, with D unresolved. V was shortened by 1 base and J by 1 base, with 4 bases between the two germline ends. The CDR3 totals 13 residues. Germline CDR1 and CDR2: SGHNT and YENEEA. CDR3 in DNA: TGTGCCAGCAGCTTAGGAGGGAACACTGAAGCTTTCTTT. This translates into CASSLGGNTEAFF. The whole variable domain, remainder taken from reference TRBV11-3 and TRBJ1-1, is EAGVVQSPRYKIIEKKQPVAFWCNPISGHNTLYWYLQNLGQGPELLIRYENEEAVDDSQLPKDRFSAERLKGVDSTLKIQPAELGDSAVYLCASSLGGNTEAFFGQGTRLTVV.

The chain carries TRBV5-1 and TRBJ2-3, with 14 bases identical to TRBD2. This CDR3 contains 19 residues. The germline CDR1 and CDR2 sequences are SGHRS and YFSETQ. The ends lost 0 bases at V and 3 bases at J; junction bases unmatched: 9. Written as DNA, the CDR3 is TGCGCCAGCAGCTTGGAGTGGGCAGGGACTAGCGGGAGAACAGATACGCAGTATTTT. This encodes CASSLEWAGTSGRTDTQYF.

The chain carries TRBV5-1 and TRBJ2-1; 7 positions agree with TRBD2. The CDR3 runs 16 residues. Germline lookup yields CDR1 SGHRS and CDR2 YFSETQ. The V segment lost 1 base and the J segment 4 bases; nucleotides outside the gene matches: 8. The chain's CDR3 is CASSLIGRTDYNEQFF. The CDR3, as DNA: TGCGCCAGCAGCTTGATCGGGAGGACGGATTACAATGAGCAGTTCTTC.

CDR3 sequence: CASSLGRGGSYNEQFF. In nucleotides, the CDR3 is TGTGCCAGCAGCTTAGGTCGGGGGGGGTCCTACAATGAGCAGTTCTTC. This chain joins TRBV7-7 and TRBJ2-1; 8 bases are a match to TRBD2. J gave up 1 base and V 1 base, and 3 bases lay outside the gene matches. This CDR3 has 16 amino acids. In germline, CDR1 is SSHAT, CDR2 FNYEAQ (reference sequence).

V usage is TRBV6-5 and J usage is TRBJ2-5; TRBD1 matches at 7 bases. The J segment lost 5 bases and the V segment lost 8 bases, leaving 14 bases of the junction unmatched. The CDR3 runs 15 residues. CDR1 is MNHEY, CDR2 SVGAGI, per germline. CDR3 nucleotide sequence: TGTGCCAGCCGCATTGGGACAGTTCAGCGGGAGACCCAGTACTTC. It codes for CASRIGTVQRETQYF.

V and J are TRBV9 and TRBJ2-3; D might be TRBD1 (5 bases). This CDR3 region has 15 residues. The V end was cut by 3 bases, the J end by 0 bases, with 11 bases between. Germline CDR1 and CDR2: SGDLS and YYNGEE. DNA of the CDR3: TGTGCCAGCAGCGCCGCAGGGTACAGCACAGATACGCAGTATTTT. This sequence encodes CASSAAGYSTDTQYF.

The gene calls are TRBV19 and TRBJ1-2, with 9 bases fitting TRBD1. This CDR3 comprises 15 residues. Per the germline V gene, CDR1 is LNHDA and CDR2 is SQIVND (reference sequence). J gave up 4 bases and V 4 bases, and 7 bases lay outside the gene matches. The CDR3 sequence is CASSTLGDRVYGYTF. The CDR3 nucleotides are TGTGCCAGTAGTACCCTCGGGGACAGGGTCTATGGCTACACCTTC.

CDR3 nucleotides: TGCGCCAGCAGCTTAGCCCTCGGGGGAGCGGGAAATGAGCAGTTCTTC. Encoded protein: CASSLALGGAGNEQFF. The J gene is TRBJ2-1, the V gene TRBV5-1, with TRBD2 matching 7 bases. This CDR3 has 16 amino acids. V was clipped by 2 bases and J by 7 bases; unmatched bases: 12. CDR1 is SGHRS and CDR2 is YFSETQ in the germline V gene.

This chain joins TRBV6-1 and TRBJ1-5; D gene uncertain. V was clipped by 1 base and J by 3 bases, with 7 bases between them. The CDR3 spans 14 residues. Per germline, CDR1 MNHNS and CDR2 SASEGT. The CDR3 region is CASSEGRSNQPQHF. The CDR3, as DNA: TGTGCCAGCAGTGAAGGCAGGTCCAATCAGCCCCAGCATTTT.

The rearrangement links TRBV14 to TRBJ1-5; no clear D. Trimming left V 1 base short and J 3 bases short, with 7 bases between. The CDR3 covers 14 residues. CDR1 is SGHDN, CDR2 FVKESK, per germline. The CDR3 coding sequence is TGTGCCAGCAGCCAAGGCGGGCACAATCAGCCCCAGCATTTT. Its translation is CASSQGGHNQPQHF.

This chain connects TRBV5-1 to TRBJ2-7; D might be TRBD1 (6 bases). This CDR3 has 14 residues. V was pared by 6 bases and J by 0 bases, with 13 bases between. CDR1 and CDR2 from the germline V gene are SGHRS and YFSETQ. The CDR3 here is CASNRDTTSYEQYF. In DNA, the CDR3 is TGCGCCAGCAACCGGGACACCACCTCCTACGAGCAGTACTTC.

On this clone itself: An end of the junction differs from the germline gene, which may be a read error. J is TRBJ1-2 and V is TRBV7-9; 7 bases map to TRBD1. Germline V CDR1 and CDR2: SEHNR, FQNEAQ (reference sequence). This CDR3 is built from 14 residues. The CDR3 nucleotides read TGTGCCAGCAGTTTAGGGGGCGAAGGGTATGGCTACACCTTC. Translation: CASSLGGEGYGYTF.

The CDR3 region has the DNA TGCGCCAGCAGAGCGGGAGGACCTTCCTACAATGAGCAGTTCTTC. Protein product: CASRAGGPSYNEQFF. The chain joins TRBV10-2 to TRBJ2-1; 9 bases map to TRBD2. Germline V gene data show CDR1 as WSHSY and CDR2 as SAAADI. The CDR3 length is 15 residues. Trimming at V came to 6 bases and at J to 1 base, leaving 4 bases not matched to a gene.

The rearrangement uses TRBV28 and TRBJ2-1; 10 bases are a match to TRBD2. The CDR3 has 20 amino acids. V was pared by 5 bases and J by 0 bases, with 16 bases of the junction left unmatched. CDR1 is MDHEN, CDR2 SYDVKM, per germline. The chain's CDR3 is CASSGVKTSGHPPSYNEQFF. The CDR3 nucleotides read TGTGCCAGCAGTGGGGTAAAGACTAGCGGGCACCCCCCCTCCTACAATGAGCAGTTCTTC.

The chain couples TRBV7-8 to TRBJ1-1; D is ambiguous. This CDR3 contains 15 residues. V lost 5 bases and J lost 4, with 17 bases in between. Germline CDR1 and CDR2: SGHVS and FQNEAQ. In nucleotides, the CDR3 is TGTGCCAGCAGCGTATGGGCCACGGAGGGCACTGAAGCTTTCTTT. This sequence encodes CASSVWATEGTEAFF.

The gene calls are TRBV5-1 and TRBJ2-3; D might be TRBD1 (5 bases). V lost 0 bases and J lost 2, with 10 bases in between. Germline V gene data show CDR1 as SGHRS and CDR2 as YFSETQ. The CDR3 covers 15 residues. The CDR3 reads CASSLAWGITDTQYF. The CDR3 coding sequence is TGCGCCAGCAGCTTGGCTTGGGGCATCACAGATACGCAGTATTTT.

The chain links TRBV5-8 to TRBJ1-5; D is undetermined. Germline V gives CDR1 SGHTS, CDR2 YDEGEE. The CDR3 consists of 16 residues. Trimming cost V 0 bases and J 6 bases, with 16 bases left between them. The CDR3: CASSLGAGMISQPQHF. The CDR3 bases are TGTGCCAGCAGCTTGGGGGCCGGGATGATCAGTCAGCCCCAGCATTTT.